These T cell receptor beta chains were read from a single sample in a study of T cell responses to AZD1222 COVID-19 vaccine. Assay: immunoSEQ multiplex PCR; the TCRdb copy retains only in-frame clones and omits some. The sample includes about 150,000 clones, approximately 89% of them seen just once. Specimen: peripheral blood, collected 28 days after the second AZD1222 dose. The receptors here all came from an adult who received the AZD1222 COVID-19 vaccine. The conserved cysteine and the conserved F or W are not part of the CDR3 here. Rows give clone size only sometimes, using once, few, many, or a class for an expanded clone.

j_gene,abundance,v_gene,CDR3aa
TRBJ1-1,.,TRBV25-1,ASSGTGRNTEAF
TRBJ2-3,.,TRBV7-7,ASSSGHGGTDTQY
TRBJ1-5,.,TRBV9,ASSVGWVGNQPQH
TRBJ2-5,once,TRBV5-1,ASAGQANQETQY
TRBJ1-6,once,TRBV5-1,ASSALGPYNSPLH
TRBJ2-1,once,TRBV13,ASSFPTGGSYNEQF
TRBJ1-6,few,TRBV6-1,ASSEALLGSPLH
TRBJ1-1,.,TRBV28,ASSRNRDGPEAF
TRBJ2-2,.,TRBV11-2,ASRHWASGTPELF
TRBJ2-7,.,TRBV15,ATSAAKQGQFEQY
TRBJ1-6,.,TRBV2,ASGPGYNSPLH
TRBJ1-1,.,TRBV7-2,ASSRQVHTEAF
TRBJ1-6,.,TRBV4-1,ASSQFQDRNNSPLH
TRBJ2-4,.,TRBV5-1,ASSGTGGFAKNIQY
TRBJ1-1,.,TRBV7-2,ASSSLTGMNTEAF
TRBJ2-1,.,TRBV6-2/TRBV6-3,ASSKPGDRGDEQF
TRBJ1-3,.,TRBV18,ASSQISGNTIY
TRBJ1-2,.,TRBV5-1,ASSQIEPENYGYT
TRBJ2-3,.,TRBV5-1,ASSLAGAGGSSDTQY
TRBJ2-2,.,TRBV7-2,ASSLWQDTGELF
TRBJ2-3,.,TRBV3-1/TRBV3-2,ASSQVAGAGTDTQY
TRBJ1-1,once,TRBV16,ASSQSVLRGWNTEAF
TRBJ1-2,.,TRBV27,ASSLHGDYGYT
TRBJ2-7,once,TRBV18,ASSPGAVLAGAYEQY
TRBJ1-4,.,TRBV5-1,ASSLGQKATNEKLF
TRBJ1-1,few,TRBV19,ASSNGQPLTEAF
TRBJ2-2,.,TRBV5-1,ASSLDGGPGELF
TRBJ2-5,.,TRBV6-6,ASRKPGLGETQY
TRBJ1-6,.,TRBV7-3,ASSFSGQYNSPLH
TRBJ1-5,.,TRBV27,ASSLGTGGTQPQH
TRBJ1-3,.,TRBV7-9,ASSFNGDFGNTIY
TRBJ2-7,.,TRBV29-1,SVEAQGGFSYEQY
TRBJ2-1,.,TRBV28,ASSGSKPANNEQF
TRBJ1-2,.,TRBV5-1,ASSFQGAYGYT
TRBJ1-2,.,TRBV9,ASSGYRGGYT
TRBJ1-2,.,TRBV5-6,ASSLRAVSNYGYT
TRBJ1-5,.,TRBV6-1,ASSEALRRNDQPQH
TRBJ2-1,.,TRBV5-8,ASSLNVLYNEQF
TRBJ2-7,.,TRBV24-1,ATSDRTGSEQY
TRBJ2-3,once,TRBV24-1,ATSGGTDTQY